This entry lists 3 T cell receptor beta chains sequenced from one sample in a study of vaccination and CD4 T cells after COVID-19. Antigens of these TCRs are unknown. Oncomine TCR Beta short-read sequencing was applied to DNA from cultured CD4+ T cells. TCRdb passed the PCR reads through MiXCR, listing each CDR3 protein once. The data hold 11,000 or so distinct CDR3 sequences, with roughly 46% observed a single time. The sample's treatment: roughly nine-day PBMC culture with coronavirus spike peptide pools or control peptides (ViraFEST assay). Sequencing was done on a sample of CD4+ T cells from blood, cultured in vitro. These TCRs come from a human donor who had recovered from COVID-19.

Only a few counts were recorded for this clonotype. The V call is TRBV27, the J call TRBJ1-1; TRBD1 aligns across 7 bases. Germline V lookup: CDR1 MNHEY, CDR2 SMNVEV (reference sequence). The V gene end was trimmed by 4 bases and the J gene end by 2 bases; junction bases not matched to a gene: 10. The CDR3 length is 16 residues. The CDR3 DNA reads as TGTGCCAGCAGTTCCTTGAGTAAGGGGGCTAACACTGAAGCTTTCTTT. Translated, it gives CASSSLSKGANTEAFF.

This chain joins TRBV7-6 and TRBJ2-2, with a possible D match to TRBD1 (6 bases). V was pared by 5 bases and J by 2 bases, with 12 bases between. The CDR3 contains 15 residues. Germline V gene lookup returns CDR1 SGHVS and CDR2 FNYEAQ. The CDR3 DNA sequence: TGTGCCAGCAGCCCCACAGGGATAAACACCGGGGAGCTGTTTTTT. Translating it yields CASSPTGINTGELFF.

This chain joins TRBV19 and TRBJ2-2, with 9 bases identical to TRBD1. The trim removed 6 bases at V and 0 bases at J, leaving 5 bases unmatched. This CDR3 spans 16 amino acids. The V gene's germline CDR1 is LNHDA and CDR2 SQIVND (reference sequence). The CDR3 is CASRLQGATNTGELFF. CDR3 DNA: TGTGCCAGTAGACTACAGGGGGCAACGAACACCGGGGAGCTGTTTTTT.